These T cell receptor beta chains were read from a single sample in a study of technical replicates of blood from a handful of donors. Clones were read by immunoSEQ multiplex PCR, and TCRdb kept only the in-frame ones, dropping some. The sample has around 72,000 clones; around 91% are singletons. Sequencing used T cells isolated from PBMCs. The source is a human donor in good health. Each CDR3 is given with its conserved first and last residue. The D gene is left open where the match is weak. Some rows mark clone size as missing; the rest say once, few, many or name a class of expanded clone.

TRBJ2-2,NA,TRBV7-9,NA,CASPRPLSGELFF,TGTGCCAGCCCGCGCCCACTTTCCGGGGAGCTGTTTTTT
TRBJ2-1,NA,TRBV4-2,once,CASSVRAQSSYNEQFF,TGTGCCAGCAGCGTCAGGGCCCAGAGCTCCTACAATGAGCAGTTCTTC
TRBJ1-2,NA,TRBV25-1,NA,CASSQAYGYTF,TGTGCCAGCAGCCAGGCATATGGCTACACCTTC
TRBJ1-2,NA,TRBV4-2,NA,CASSQNEGVGYTF,TGTGCCAGCAGCCAAAACGAAGGGGTCGGCTACACCTTC
TRBJ1-1,NA,TRBV25-1,NA,CASSLTGNTEAFF,TGTGCCAGCAGCCTGACAGGCAACACTGAAGCTTTCTTT
TRBJ1-2,NA,TRBV6-5,NA,CASGLRIDGYTF,TGTGCCAGCGGTTTGAGGATAGACGGCTACACCTTC
TRBJ2-3,NA,TRBV5-6,NA,CASSFVSDTQYF,TGTGCCAGCAGCTTCGTGTCAGATACGCAGTATTTT
TRBJ2-1,TRBD2,TRBV5-8,NA,CASSGRTGTRANEQFF,TGTGCCAGCAGCGGCAGAACCGGGACTAGGGCCAATGAGCAGTTCTTC
TRBJ2-1,TRBD1,TRBV7-9,NA,CASSSEDRVHGNEQFF,TGTGCCAGCAGCTCTGAGGACAGGGTCCACGGCAATGAGCAGTTCTTC
TRBJ2-3,TRBD1,TRBV5-4,NA,CASSLGDRVTDTQYF,TGTGCCAGCAGCTTAGGGGACAGGGTAACAGATACGCAGTATTTT
TRBJ2-7,TRBD2,TRBV4-1,NA,CASSRAGEKKGYEQYF,TGCGCCAGCAGCCGGGCGGGGGAGAAAAAAGGGTACGAGCAGTACTTC
TRBJ1-1,TRBD1,TRBV29-1,NA,CSVETGMDVEAFF,TGCAGCGTTGAGACAGGGATGGATGTTGAAGCTTTCTTT
TRBJ2-1,NA,TRBV19,NA,CASMTSPSNEQFF,TGTGCCAGTATGACTAGTCCGTCCAATGAGCAGTTCTTC
TRBJ1-3,NA,TRBV5-1,NA,CASTPIQGTGNTIYF,TGCGCCAGCACCCCCATTCAGGGAACTGGAAACACCATATATTTT
TRBJ2-7,TRBD2,TRBV5-6,NA,CASSLAWLAGDYEQYF,TGTGCCAGCAGCTTGGCGTGGCTAGCGGGAGACTACGAGCAGTACTTC
TRBJ2-7,NA,TRBV9,NA,CASSLRDTGNRDSSYEQYF,TGTGCCAGCAGCCTCCGGGACACGGGAAATCGAGATAGCTCCTACGAGCAGTACTTC